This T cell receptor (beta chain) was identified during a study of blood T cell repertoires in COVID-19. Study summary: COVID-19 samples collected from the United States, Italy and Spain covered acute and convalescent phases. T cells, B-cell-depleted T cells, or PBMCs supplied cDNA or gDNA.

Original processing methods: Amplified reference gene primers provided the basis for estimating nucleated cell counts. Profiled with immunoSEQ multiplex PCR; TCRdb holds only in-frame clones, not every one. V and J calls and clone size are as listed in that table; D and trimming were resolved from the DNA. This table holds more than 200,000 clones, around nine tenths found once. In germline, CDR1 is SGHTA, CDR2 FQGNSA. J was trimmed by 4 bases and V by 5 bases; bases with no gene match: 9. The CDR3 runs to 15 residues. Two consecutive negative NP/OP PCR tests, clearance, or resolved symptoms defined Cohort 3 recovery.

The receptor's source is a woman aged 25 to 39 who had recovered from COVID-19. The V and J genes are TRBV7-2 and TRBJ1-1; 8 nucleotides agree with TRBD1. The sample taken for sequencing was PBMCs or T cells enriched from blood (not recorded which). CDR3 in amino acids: CASSLTGEKGTEAFF. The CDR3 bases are TGTGCCAGCAGCCTGACAGGGGAGAAAGGCACTGAAGCTTTCTTT.